The 16 T cell receptor beta chains given below trace back to one sample, sequenced in a study of monozygotic twins with inflammatory bowel disease (dated by TCRdb to the late 2010s). The method was 5' RACE. Reads for this sample came from an Illumina HiSeq 2500. TCRdb reprocessed the public reads and reports one entry per CDR3 protein sequence, without DNA. This sample's table carries approximately 330,000 distinct CDR3 sequences. The top ten clones comprise around 2% of the sample. The specimen sequenced was blood. The receptor set was obtained from a human donor with ulcerative colitis or Crohn's disease, or a healthy co-twin of an affected twin (not recorded which).

The chain employs TRBV20-1 and TRBJ2-5; TCRdb returns TRBD1, unconfirmable since there is no DNA. This CDR3 spans 13 amino acids. Germline CDR1 DFQATT, CDR2 SNEGSKA (reference sequence). The chain's CDR3 is CSAAGTVQETQYF.

The chain uses TRBV6-1 and TRBJ1-1; the TRBD1 assignment by TCRdb is unverifiable without DNA. Germline V gene lookup returns CDR1 MNHNS and CDR2 SASEGT. The length of the CDR3 is 18 residues. This chain's CDR3 is CASSVHRGYTLDNTEAFF.

The V gene is TRBV5-4, the J gene TRBJ1-3. In germline, CDR1 is SGHNT, CDR2 YYREEE (reference sequence). This CDR3 region has 14 residues. CDR3: CASSQTGGRNTIYF.

This chain links TRBV20-1 with TRBJ2-2; TCRdb designates TRBD2, a call that cannot be tested without DNA. In germline, CDR1 is DFQATT, CDR2 SNEGSKA (reference sequence). This CDR3 is built from 16 residues. The CDR3 sequence is CSALTRDGSNTGELFF.

The rearrangement uses TRBV7-9 and TRBJ2-3; TCRdb designates TRBD1, a call that cannot be tested without DNA. Germline CDR1 reads SEHNR; CDR2 reads FQNEAQ (reference sequence). CDR3 length equals 13 residues. The CDR3 region is CASSLGPQGRQYF.

This chain links TRBV10-3 with TRBJ2-2; as DNA is missing, the TRBD1 call by TCRdb cannot be tested. CDR1 is ENHRY, CDR2 SYGVKD, per germline. The CDR3 is made up of 16 amino acids. CDR3 protein: CAISTRGRANTGELFF.

V gene TRBV10-2 combines with J gene TRBJ2-3. CDR3 length equals 13 residues. CDR1 is WSHSY and CDR2 is SAAADI in the germline V gene. The CDR3 reads CASRDWGTDTQYF.

The J gene is TRBJ1-1, the V gene TRBV29-1. The germline gives CDR1 SQVTM, CDR2 ANQGSEA. CDR3 length: 17 residues. The CDR3 reads CSVGGGTVGLLNTEAFF.

The J gene is TRBJ1-1, the V gene TRBV19. CDR3 length: 16 residues. Germline V gene sequence: CDR1 LNHDA, CDR2 SQIVND (reference sequence). The chain's CDR3 is CASSLLRAPMGTEAFF.

The V gene is TRBV6-5, the J gene TRBJ2-1; with no DNA, the TCRdb D assignment of TRBD1 cannot be verified. CDR1 MNHEY and CDR2 SVGAGI come from the germline V gene. The CDR3 is 16 amino acids. This CDR3 is CASSYPRTGTYNEQFF.

The CDR3 here is CASSFRSAQSYEQYF. The chain recombines TRBV12-3 or TRBV12-4 with TRBJ2-7. The CDR3 runs 15 residues.

This chain joins TRBV7-2 and TRBJ1-2; the D call from TCRdb, TRBD1, cannot be confirmed without DNA. Germline V lookup: CDR1 SGHTA, CDR2 FQGNSA. The CDR3 is 14 residues long. CDR3 residues: CASSLVGQIGGYTF.

This chain uses TRBV7-2 with TRBJ2-3; the TRBD1 assignment by TCRdb is unverifiable without DNA. Looked up from germline, CDR1 is SGHTA and CDR2 is FQGNSA. This CDR3 has 15 amino acids. CDR3 region: CASRDRQGEMDTQYF.

J is TRBJ1-3 and V is TRBV20-1; TCRdb proposes TRBD1, but this gene call is untestable without DNA. The CDR3 spans 15 residues. Germline V CDR1 and CDR2: DFQATT, SNEGSKA (reference sequence). The CDR3 is CSAPIQGGSGNTIYF.

The chain recombines TRBV4-3 with TRBJ2-3. Germline V gene data show CDR1 as LGHNA and CDR2 as YSLEER. The CDR3 is 17 amino acids. The CDR3 region is CASSQDSAGLSTDTQYF.

This sequence joins TRBV15 and TRBJ2-7; the D gene TCRdb calls, TRBD2, cannot be checked with no DNA. The germline CDR1 and CDR2 sequences are LNHNV and YYDKDF (reference sequence). The CDR3 extends over 14 amino acids. The CDR3 protein is CATSNGLAGYEQYF.